Sequencing of this T cell receptor (beta chain) was carried out in a study of blood T cell repertoires in COVID-19. Background on the study: The United States, Italy and Spain supplied acute and convalescent COVID-19 samples. T cells, B-cell-depleted T cells, or PBMCs provided the cDNA or gDNA that served as material.

This CDR3 contains 13 residues. Germline V gene sequence: CDR1 MGHRA, CDR2 YSYEKL. The V segment lost 5 bases and the J segment 6 bases; nucleotides outside the gene matches: 4. Study processing details: By means of reference gene primer amplification, nucleated cell counts were estimated. TCRdb's table, derived via immunoSEQ multiplex PCR, lists solely in-frame clones and lacks some. D and trimming were read from the DNA, whereas the V and J calls and clone size are those reported in that table. This sample has fewer than 200,000 clones, with about nine tenths found just once. This clone has just one count.

The chain carries TRBV4-1 and TRBJ2-3; 8 positions match TRBD1. The sample comprised peripheral blood. This TCR came from a young man who had recovered from COVID-19. The CDR3 DNA sequence: TGCGCCAGCAGCTTAACAGGGGGGGATACGCAGTATTTT. Translated: CASSLTGGDTQYF.